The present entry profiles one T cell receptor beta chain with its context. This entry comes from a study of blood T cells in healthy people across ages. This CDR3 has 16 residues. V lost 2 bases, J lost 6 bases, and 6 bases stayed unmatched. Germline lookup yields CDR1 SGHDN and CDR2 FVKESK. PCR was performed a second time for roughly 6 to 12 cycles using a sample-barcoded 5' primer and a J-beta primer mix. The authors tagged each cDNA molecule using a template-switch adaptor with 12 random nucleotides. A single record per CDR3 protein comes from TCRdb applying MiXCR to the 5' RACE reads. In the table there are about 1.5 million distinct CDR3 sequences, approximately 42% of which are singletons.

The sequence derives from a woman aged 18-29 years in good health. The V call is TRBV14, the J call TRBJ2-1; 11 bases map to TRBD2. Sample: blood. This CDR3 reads CASSQLAGGRFNEQFF. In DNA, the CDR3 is TGTGCCAGCAGCCAACTAGCGGGAGGAAGGTTCAATGAGCAGTTCTTC.